The entry that follows covers one T cell receptor (beta chain) sequence. This CDR3 has 13 amino acids. Germline values: CDR1 GTSNPN, CDR2 SVGIG (reference sequence). Trimming pared 0 bases from V and 5 bases from J, leaving 10 bases between. TCRdb ran MiXCR on the reads and lists one entry per CDR3 protein. The table lists about 100,000 distinct CDR3 sequences, about 22% of them singletons, with 30% to 40% in the top ten. This sample was included in a study of T cell repertoires in cytomegalovirus infection. The sample comprised CD8+ T cells from PBMCs. This sequence originates from a human donor in good health (CMV status not recorded). Some clones in this sample may be carry-over from other donors' samples. J is TRBJ1-1 and V is TRBV30, with D unclear. Here the CDR3 DNA reads TGTGCCTGGAGTGTCTCCTATGGGACTGAAGCTTTCTTT. It yields the protein CAWSVSYGTEAFF.